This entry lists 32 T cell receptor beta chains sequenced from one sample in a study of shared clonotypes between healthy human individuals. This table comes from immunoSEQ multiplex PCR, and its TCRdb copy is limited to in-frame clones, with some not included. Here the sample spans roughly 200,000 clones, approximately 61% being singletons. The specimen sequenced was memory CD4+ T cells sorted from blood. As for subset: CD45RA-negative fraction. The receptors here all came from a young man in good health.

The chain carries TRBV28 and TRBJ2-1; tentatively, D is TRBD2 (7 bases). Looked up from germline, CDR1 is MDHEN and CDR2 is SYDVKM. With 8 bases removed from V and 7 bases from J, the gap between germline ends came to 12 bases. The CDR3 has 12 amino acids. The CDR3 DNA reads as TGTGCCAGCCAAAGGGGGGGGAATGAGCAGTTCTTC. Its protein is CASQRGGNEQFF.

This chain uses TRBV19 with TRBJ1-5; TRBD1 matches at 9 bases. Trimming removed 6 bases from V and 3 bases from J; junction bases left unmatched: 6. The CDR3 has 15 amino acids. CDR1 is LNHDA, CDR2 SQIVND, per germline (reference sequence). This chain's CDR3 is CASRGRDRVNQPQHF. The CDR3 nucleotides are TGTGCCAGTAGGGGCCGGGACAGGGTCAATCAGCCCCAGCATTTT.

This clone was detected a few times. The CDR3 nucleotides read TGCGCCAGCAGCGAGGACTTAGAACCCACCGGGGAGCTGTTTTTT. Translating it yields CASSEDLEPTGELFF. The genes are TRBV5-1 and TRBJ2-2; the D gene is possibly TRBD2 (5 bases). V was pared by 4 bases and J by 4 bases, with 14 bases between. Germline loops: CDR1 SGHRS, CDR2 YFSETQ. This CDR3 region has 15 residues. The whole variable domain, filled in from reference TRBV5-1 and TRBJ2-2, reads KAGVTQTPRYLIKTRGQQVTLSCSPISGHRSVSWYQQTPGQGLQFLFEYFSETQRNKGNFPGRFSGRQFSNSRSEMNVSTLELGDSALYLCASSEDLEPTGELFFGEGSRLTVL.

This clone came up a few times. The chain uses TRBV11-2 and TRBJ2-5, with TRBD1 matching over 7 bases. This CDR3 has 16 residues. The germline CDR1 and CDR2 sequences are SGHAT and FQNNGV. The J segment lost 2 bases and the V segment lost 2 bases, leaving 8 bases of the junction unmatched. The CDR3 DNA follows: TGTGCCAGCAGCTTACAGGGAAAGGACAGGCAAGAGACCCAGTACTTC. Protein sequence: CASSLQGKDRQETQYF.

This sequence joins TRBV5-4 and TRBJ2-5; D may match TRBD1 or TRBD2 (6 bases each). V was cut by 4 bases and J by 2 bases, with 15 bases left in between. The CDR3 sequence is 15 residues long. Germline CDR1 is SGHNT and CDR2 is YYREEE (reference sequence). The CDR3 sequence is CASSRGASRQETQYF. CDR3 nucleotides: TGTGCCAGCAGCAGGGGGGCTAGCAGGCAAGAGACCCAGTACTTC.

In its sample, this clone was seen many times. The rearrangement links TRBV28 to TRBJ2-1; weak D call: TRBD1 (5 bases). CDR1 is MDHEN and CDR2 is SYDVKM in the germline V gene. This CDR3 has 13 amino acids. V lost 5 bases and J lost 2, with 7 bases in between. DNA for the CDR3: TGTGCCAGCAGTATCAGGGCCTACAATGAGCAGTTCTTC. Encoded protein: CASSIRAYNEQFF. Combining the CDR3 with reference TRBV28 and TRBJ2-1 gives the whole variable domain DVKVTQSSRYLVKRTGEKVFLECVQDMDHENMFWYRQDPGLGLRLIYFSYDVKMKEKGDIPEGYSVSREKKERFSLILESASTNQTSMYLCASSIRAYNEQFFGPGTRLTVL.

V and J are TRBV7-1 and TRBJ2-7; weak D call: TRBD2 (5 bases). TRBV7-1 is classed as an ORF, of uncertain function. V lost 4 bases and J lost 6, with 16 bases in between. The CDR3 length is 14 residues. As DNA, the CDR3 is TGTGCCAGCAGCTTAGCGTTTCGAGGGTCCGAGCAGTACTTC. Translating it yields CASSLAFRGSEQYF.

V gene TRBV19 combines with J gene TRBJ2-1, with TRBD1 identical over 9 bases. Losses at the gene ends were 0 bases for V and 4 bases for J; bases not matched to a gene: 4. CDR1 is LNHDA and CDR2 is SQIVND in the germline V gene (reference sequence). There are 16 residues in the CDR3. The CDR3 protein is CASSIDPGQGYNEQFF. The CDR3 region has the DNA TGTGCCAGTAGTATAGACCCGGGACAGGGTTACAATGAGCAGTTCTTC.

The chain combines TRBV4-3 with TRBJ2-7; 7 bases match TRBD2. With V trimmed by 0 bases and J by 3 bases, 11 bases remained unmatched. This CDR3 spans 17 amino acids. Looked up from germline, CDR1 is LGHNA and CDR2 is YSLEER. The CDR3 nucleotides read TGCGCCAGCAGCCAAGATGTTGGCGGGAGTTTGCTCTACGAGCAGTACTTC. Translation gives CASSQDVGGSLLYEQYF.

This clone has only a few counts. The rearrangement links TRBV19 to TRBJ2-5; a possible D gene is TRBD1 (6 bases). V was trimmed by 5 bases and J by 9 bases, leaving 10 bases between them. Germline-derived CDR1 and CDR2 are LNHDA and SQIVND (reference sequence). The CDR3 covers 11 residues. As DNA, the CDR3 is TGTGCCAGTAGTGCAGGGGTCGCCCAGTACTTC. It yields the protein CASSAGVAQYF.

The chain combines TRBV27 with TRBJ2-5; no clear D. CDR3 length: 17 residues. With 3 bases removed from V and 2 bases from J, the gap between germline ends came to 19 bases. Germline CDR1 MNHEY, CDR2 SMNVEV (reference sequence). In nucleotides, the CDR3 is TGTGCCAGCAGTTTGCTTCACACCACACTCTCTCAAGAGACCCAGTACTTC. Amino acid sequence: CASSLLHTTLSQETQYF.

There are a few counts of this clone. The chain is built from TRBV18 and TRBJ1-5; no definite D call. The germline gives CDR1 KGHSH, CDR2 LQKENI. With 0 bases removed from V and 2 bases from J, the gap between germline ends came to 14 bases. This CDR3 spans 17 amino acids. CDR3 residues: CASSPPSGSHGNQPQHF. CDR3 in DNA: TGTGCCAGCTCACCACCTTCAGGAAGCCATGGCAATCAGCCCCAGCATTTT. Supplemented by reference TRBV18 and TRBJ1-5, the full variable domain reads NAGVMQNPRHLVRRRGQEARLRCSPMKGHSHVYWYRQLPEEGLKFMVYLQKENIIDESGMPKERFSAEFPKEGPSILRIQQVVRGDSAAYFCASSPPSGSHGNQPQHFGDGTRLSIL.

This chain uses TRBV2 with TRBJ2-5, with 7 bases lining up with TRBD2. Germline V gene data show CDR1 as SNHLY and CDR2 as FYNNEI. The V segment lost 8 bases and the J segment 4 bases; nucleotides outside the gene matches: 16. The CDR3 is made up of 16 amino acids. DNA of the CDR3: TGTGCCAGCTACTTACCCCTGGCGGGAGCGGGAGAGACCCAGTACTTC. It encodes CASYLPLAGAGETQYF.

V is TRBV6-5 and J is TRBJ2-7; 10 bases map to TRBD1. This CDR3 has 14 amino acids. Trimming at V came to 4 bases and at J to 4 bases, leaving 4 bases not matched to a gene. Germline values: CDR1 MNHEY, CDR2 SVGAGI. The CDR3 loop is CASSLTGGRYEQYF. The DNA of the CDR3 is TGTGCCAGCAGTTTGACAGGGGGCAGGTACGAGCAGTACTTC.

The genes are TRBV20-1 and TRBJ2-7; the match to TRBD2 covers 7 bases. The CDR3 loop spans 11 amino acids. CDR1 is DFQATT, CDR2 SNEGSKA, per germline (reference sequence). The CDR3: CRPKAGSEQYF. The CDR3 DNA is TGCAGACCTAAAGCGGGATCCGAGCAGTACTTC.

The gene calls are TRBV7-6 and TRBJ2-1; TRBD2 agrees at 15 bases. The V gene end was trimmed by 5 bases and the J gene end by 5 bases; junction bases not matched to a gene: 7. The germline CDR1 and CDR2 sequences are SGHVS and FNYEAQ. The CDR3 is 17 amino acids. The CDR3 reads CASSRTSGRAWDNEQFF. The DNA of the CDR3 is TGTGCCAGCAGCCGGACTAGCGGGAGGGCCTGGGACAATGAGCAGTTCTTC.

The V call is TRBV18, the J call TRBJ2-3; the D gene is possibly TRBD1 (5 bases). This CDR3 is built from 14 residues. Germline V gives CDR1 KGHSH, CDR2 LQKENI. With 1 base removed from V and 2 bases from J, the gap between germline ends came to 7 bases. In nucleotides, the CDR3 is TGTGCCAGCTCACCACAGACAGACACAGATACGCAGTATTTT. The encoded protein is CASSPQTDTDTQYF.

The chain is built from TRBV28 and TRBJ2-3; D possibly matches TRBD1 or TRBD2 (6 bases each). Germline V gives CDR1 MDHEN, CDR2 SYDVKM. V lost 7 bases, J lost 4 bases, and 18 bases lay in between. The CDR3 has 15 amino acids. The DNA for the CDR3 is TGTGCCAGCAACTTCAGGAGGGGGTATTCAGATACGCAGTATTTT. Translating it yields CASNFRRGYSDTQYF.

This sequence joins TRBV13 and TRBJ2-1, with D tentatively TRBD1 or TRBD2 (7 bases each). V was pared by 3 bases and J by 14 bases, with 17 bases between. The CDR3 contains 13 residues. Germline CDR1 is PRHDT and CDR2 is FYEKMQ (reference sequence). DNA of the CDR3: TGTGCCAGCAGCTTGGACAGGACCGGGACTAAGTTCTTC. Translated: CASSLDRTGTKFF.

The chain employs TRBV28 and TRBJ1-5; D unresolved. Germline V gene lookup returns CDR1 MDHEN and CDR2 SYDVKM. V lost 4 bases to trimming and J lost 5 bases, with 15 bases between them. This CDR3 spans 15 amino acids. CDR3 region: CASSSTYMIDQPQHF. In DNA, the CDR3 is TGTGCCAGCAGTTCAACCTACATGATTGATCAGCCCCAGCATTTT.

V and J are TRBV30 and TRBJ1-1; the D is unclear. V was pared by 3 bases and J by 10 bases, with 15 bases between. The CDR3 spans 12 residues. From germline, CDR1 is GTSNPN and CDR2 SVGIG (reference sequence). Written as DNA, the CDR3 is TGTGCCTGGAGCACTGGCAGCGCCCGAGCTTTCTTT. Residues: CAWSTGSARAFF.

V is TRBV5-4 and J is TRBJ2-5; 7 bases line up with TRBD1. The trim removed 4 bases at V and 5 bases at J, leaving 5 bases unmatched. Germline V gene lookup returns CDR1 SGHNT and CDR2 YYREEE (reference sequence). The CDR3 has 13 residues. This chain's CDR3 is CASSPTGLETQYF. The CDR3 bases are TGTGCCAGCAGCCCGACAGGGTTGGAGACCCAGTACTTC.

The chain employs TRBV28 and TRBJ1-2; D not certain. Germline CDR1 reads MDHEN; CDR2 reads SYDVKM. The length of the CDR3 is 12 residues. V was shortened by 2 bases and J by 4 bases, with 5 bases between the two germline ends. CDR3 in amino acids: CASSLTLYGYTF. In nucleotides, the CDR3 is TGTGCCAGCAGTTTAACTCTCTATGGCTACACCTTC.

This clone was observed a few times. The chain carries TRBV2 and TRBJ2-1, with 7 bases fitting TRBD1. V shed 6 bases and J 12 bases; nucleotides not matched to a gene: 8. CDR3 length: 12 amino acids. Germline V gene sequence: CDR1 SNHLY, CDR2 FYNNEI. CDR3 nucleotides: TGTGCCAGCAGCATTACAGGGGATCGGCAGTTCTTC. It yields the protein CASSITGDRQFF.

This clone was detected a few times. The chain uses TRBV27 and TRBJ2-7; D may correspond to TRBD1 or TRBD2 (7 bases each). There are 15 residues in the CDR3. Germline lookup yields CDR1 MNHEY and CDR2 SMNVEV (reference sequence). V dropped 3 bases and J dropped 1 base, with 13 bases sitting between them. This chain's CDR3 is CASSFDREGSYEQYF. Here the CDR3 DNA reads TGTGCCAGCAGTTTCGACAGGGAGGGATCCTACGAGCAGTACTTC.

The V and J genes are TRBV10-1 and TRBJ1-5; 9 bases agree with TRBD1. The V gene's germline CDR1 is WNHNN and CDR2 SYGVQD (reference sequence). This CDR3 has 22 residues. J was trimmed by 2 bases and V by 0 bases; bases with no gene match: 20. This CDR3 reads CASSESSYFAGTGSDCNQPQHF. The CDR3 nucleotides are TGCGCCAGCAGTGAGTCGAGCTATTTCGCCGGGACAGGGTCGGATTGCAATCAGCCCCAGCATTTT.

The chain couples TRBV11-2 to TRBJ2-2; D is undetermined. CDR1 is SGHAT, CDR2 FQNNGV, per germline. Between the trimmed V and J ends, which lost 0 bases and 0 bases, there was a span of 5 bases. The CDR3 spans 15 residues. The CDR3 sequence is CASSLEGTNTGELFF. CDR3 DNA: TGTGCCAGCAGCTTAGAGGGGACGAACACCGGGGAGCTGTTTTTT. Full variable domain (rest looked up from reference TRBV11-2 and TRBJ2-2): EAGVAQSPRYKIIEKRQSVAFWCNPISGHATLYWYQQILGQGPKLLIQFQNNGVVDDSQLPKDRFSAERLKGVDSTLKIQPAKLEDSAVYLCASSLEGTNTGELFFGEGSRLTVL.

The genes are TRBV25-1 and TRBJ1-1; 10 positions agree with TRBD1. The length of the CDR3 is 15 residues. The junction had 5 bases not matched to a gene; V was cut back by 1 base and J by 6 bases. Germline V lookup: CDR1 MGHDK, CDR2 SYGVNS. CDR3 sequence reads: CASSELGQGYSEAFF. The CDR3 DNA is TGTGCCAGCAGTGAATTGGGACAGGGGTACTCTGAAGCTTTCTTT. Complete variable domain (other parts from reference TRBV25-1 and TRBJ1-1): EADIYQTPRYLVIGTGKKITLECSQTMGHDKMYWYQQDPGMELHLIHYSYGVNSTEKGDLSSESTVSRIRTEHFPLTLESARPSHTSQYLCASSELGQGYSEAFFGQGTRLTVV.

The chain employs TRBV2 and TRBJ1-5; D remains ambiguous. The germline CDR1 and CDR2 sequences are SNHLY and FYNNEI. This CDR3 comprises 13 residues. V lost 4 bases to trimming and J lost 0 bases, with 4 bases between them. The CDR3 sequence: CASSGYSNQPQHF. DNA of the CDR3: TGTGCCAGCAGTGGGTATAGCAATCAGCCCCAGCATTTT. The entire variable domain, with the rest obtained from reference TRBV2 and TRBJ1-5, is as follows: EPEVTQTPSHQVTQMGQEVILRCVPISNHLYFYWYRQILGQKVEFLVSFYNNEISEKSEIFDDQFSVERPDGSNFTLKIRSTKLEDSAMYFCASSGYSNQPQHFGDGTRLSIL.

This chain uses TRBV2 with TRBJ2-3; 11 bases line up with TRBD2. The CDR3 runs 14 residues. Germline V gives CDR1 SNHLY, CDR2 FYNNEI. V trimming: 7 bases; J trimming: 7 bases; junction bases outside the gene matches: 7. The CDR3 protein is CASIGLAGVNTQYF. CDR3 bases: TGTGCCAGCATTGGACTAGCGGGTGTGAATACGCAGTATTTT.

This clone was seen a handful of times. The CDR3 bases are TGTGCCAGCAGCTTAGTCTACCAAGAGACCCAGTACTTC. This gives the protein CASSLVYQETQYF. The genes are TRBV7-6 and TRBJ2-5; D gene uncertain. The CDR3 spans 13 residues. Per germline, CDR1 SGHVS and CDR2 FNYEAQ. The germline V and J ends were trimmed by 1 base and 0 bases, with 3 bases remaining between them.

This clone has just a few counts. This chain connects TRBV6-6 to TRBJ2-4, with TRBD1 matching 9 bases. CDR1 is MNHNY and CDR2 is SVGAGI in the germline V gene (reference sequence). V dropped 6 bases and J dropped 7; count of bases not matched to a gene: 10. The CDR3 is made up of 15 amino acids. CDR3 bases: TGTGCCAGCAGCCATGGGACAGGGAGTATTAACATTCAGTACTTC. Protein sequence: CASSHGTGSINIQYF.